Listed below are T cell receptor beta chains from one sample, sequenced in a study of T cells in Graves' hyperthyroidism and ophthalmopathy. Each CDR3 protein gets one entry after TCRdb re-called the multiplex PCR reads with MiXCR. The sample includes around 300,000 distinct CDR3 sequences, roughly a fifth of them seen just once. What was sequenced was blood. The receptors derive from a man aged 50 or older with Graves' ophthalmopathy. Both conserved end residues are part of each CDR3. D genes are given only for firm matches. Size is stated for part of the rows, as once, few or many counts, or as a class when the clone is expanded.

length: 12; J: TRBJ1-1; size: many; D: -; V: TRBV7-8; CDR3: CASSFDRTEAFF; DNA: TGTGCCAGCAGCTTCGACAGGACCGAAGCTTTCTTT
length: 19; J: TRBJ2-3; size: -; D: TRBD2; V: TRBV28; CDR3: CASNPSPGTSGKGTDTQYF; DNA: TGTGCCAGCAACCCTTCCCCGGGGACTAGCGGGAAGGGCACAGATACGCAGTATTTT
length: 14; J: TRBJ2-3; size: many; D: -; V: TRBV29-1; CDR3: CSVAGRPSTDTQYF; DNA: TGCAGCGTCGCAGGGCGGCCTAGCACAGATACGCAGTATTTT
length: 15; J: TRBJ1-1; size: -; D: -; V: TRBV10-3; CDR3: CAISASGVLNTEAFF; DNA: TGTGCCATCAGTGCTTCCGGGGTGTTGAACACTGAAGCTTTCTTT
length: 12; J: TRBJ2-5; size: many; D: -; V: TRBV2; CDR3: CASSTRGETQYF; DNA: TGTGCCAGCAGCACCCGGGGGGAGACCCAGTACTTC
length: 16; J: TRBJ2-5; size: -; D: TRBD2; V: TRBV19; CDR3: CASSMTSGSPSQTQYF; DNA: TGTGCCAGTAGTATGACAAGCGGGAGTCCGTCTCAGACCCAGTACTTC
length: 16; J: TRBJ2-5; size: few; D: -; V: TRBV5-1; CDR3: CASSTRQEPLGETQYF; DNA: TGCGCCAGCAGCACAAGACAGGAGCCCTTGGGGGAGACCCAGTACTTC
length: 11; J: TRBJ1-2; size: many; D: -; V: TRBV28; CDR3: CATRAAYGYTF; DNA: TGTGCCACCAGGGCGGCCTATGGCTACACCTTC
length: 17; J: TRBJ1-1; size: few; D: -; V: TRBV7-9; CDR3: CASSPGGGGYLNTEAFF; DNA: TGTGCCAGCAGCCCTGGAGGGGGAGGGTACCTGAACACTGAAGCTTTCTTT
length: 13; J: TRBJ2-1; size: few; D: TRBD1; V: TRBV7-9; CDR3: CASSLAGQGEQFF; DNA: TGTGCCAGCAGCTTAGCAGGACAGGGTGAGCAGTTCTTC
length: 15; J: TRBJ2-5; size: -; D: -; V: TRBV6-1; CDR3: CASSVLGTQQETQYF; DNA: TGTGCCAGCAGTGTCCTCGGGACACAACAAGAGACCCAGTACTTC
length: 16; J: TRBJ2-1; size: -; D: TRBD2; V: TRBV6-1; CDR3: CASTSIGVAGGFEQFF; DNA: TGTGCCAGCACTAGTATCGGAGTAGCGGGTGGCTTTGAGCAGTTCTTC
length: 15; J: TRBJ1-1; size: many; D: -; V: TRBV7-9; CDR3: CASSLGGGATTEAFF; DNA: TGTGCCAGCAGCTTAGGAGGGGGAGCGACCACTGAAGCTTTCTTT
length: 13; J: TRBJ2-1; size: few; D: -; V: TRBV7-9; CDR3: CASSLMSADEQFF; DNA: TGTGCCAGCAGCTTAATGAGTGCGGATGAGCAGTTCTTC
length: 13; J: TRBJ1-1; size: once; D: -; V: TRBV19; CDR3: CASSSAGGAEAFF; DNA: TGTGCCAGTAGTTCGGCCGGGGGAGCTGAAGCTTTCTTT
length: 13; J: TRBJ2-6; size: -; D: -; V: TRBV2; CDR3: CASSGVGANVLTF; DNA: TGTGCCAGCAGTGGGGTGGGGGCCAACGTCCTGACTTTC
length: 17; J: TRBJ1-3; size: -; D: TRBD1; V: TRBV11-2; CDR3: CASSFPGTERSGNTIYF; DNA: TGTGCCAGCAGCTTCCCCGGGACAGAAAGATCTGGAAACACCATATATTTT
length: 15; J: TRBJ1-2; size: few; D: TRBD1; V: TRBV19; CDR3: CASSISGQGESGYTF; DNA: TGTGCCAGTAGTATTTCTGGACAGGGGGAGTCTGGCTACACCTTC
length: 14; J: TRBJ2-7; size: many; D: -; V: TRBV27; CDR3: CASSLWGRIYEQYF; DNA: TGTGCCAGCAGTTTATGGGGGAGGATCTACGAGCAGTACTTC
length: 13; J: TRBJ1-1; size: -; D: -; V: TRBV11-2; CDR3: CASSLDQRRGAFF; DNA: TGTGCCAGCAGCTTAGATCAGAGGCGCGGGGCTTTCTTT
length: 16; J: TRBJ2-7; size: many; D: -; V: TRBV7-9; CDR3: CASSLEVTGGAYEQYF; DNA: TGTGCCAGCAGCCTAGAGGTTACAGGAGGAGCCTACGAGCAGTACTTC
length: 18; J: TRBJ1-4; size: -; D: -; V: TRBV4-1; CDR3: CASSQGPSFPAGNEKLFF; DNA: TGCGCCAGCAGCCAAGGTCCCAGTTTTCCGGCTGGTAATGAAAAACTGTTTTTT
length: 14; J: TRBJ1-3; size: many; D: -; V: TRBV9; CDR3: CASSVTDSGNTIYF; DNA: TGTGCCAGCAGCGTAACGGACTCTGGAAACACCATATATTTT
length: 14; J: TRBJ2-1; size: -; D: -; V: TRBV4-1; CDR3: CASSLKTGANEQFF; DNA: TGCGCCAGCAGTTTAAAAACCGGGGCCAATGAGCAGTTCTTC
length: 12; J: TRBJ2-5; size: few; D: -; V: TRBV20-1; CDR3: CSARRGRETQYF; DNA: TGCAGTGCTAGACGAGGTCGGGAGACCCAGTACTTC
length: 14; J: TRBJ2-3; size: few; D: TRBD2; V: TRBV7-3; CDR3: CASSPGGVTDTQYF; DNA: TGTGCCAGCAGCCCCGGGGGGGTCACAGATACGCAGTATTTT
length: 15; J: TRBJ2-1; size: few; D: TRBD2; V: TRBV7-6; CDR3: CASSFTSGFYNEQFF; DNA: TGTGCCAGCAGTTTCACTAGCGGCTTTTACAATGAGCAGTTCTTC
length: 14; J: TRBJ2-5; size: many; D: TRBD1; V: TRBV6-1; CDR3: CASSYLTGIETQYF; DNA: TGTGCCAGCAGTTACCTGACAGGGATAGAGACCCAGTACTTC
length: 17; J: TRBJ2-7; size: few; D: TRBD1; V: TRBV12-3/TRBV12-4; CDR3: CASSLTDRGMGSYEQYF; DNA: TGTGCCAGCAGTCTCACCGACAGGGGAATGGGGTCCTACGAGCAGTACTTC
length: 14; J: TRBJ1-5; size: many; D: TRBD1; V: TRBV30; CDR3: CAWSRDSINQPQHF; DNA: TGTGCCTGGAGTCGGGACAGTATAAATCAGCCCCAGCATTTT
length: 13; J: TRBJ2-3; size: many; D: -; V: TRBV20-1; CDR3: CSVDRGSTDTQYF; DNA: TGCAGTGTCGATCGGGGGAGCACAGATACGCAGTATTTT
length: 15; J: TRBJ1-2; size: -; D: TRBD1; V: TRBV7-3; CDR3: CASSLRDRESDGYTF; DNA: TGTGCCAGCAGCTTACGGGACAGGGAAAGCGATGGCTACACCTTC
length: 15; J: TRBJ2-7; size: -; D: TRBD2; V: TRBV12-3/TRBV12-4; CDR3: CASSFGGGRDYEQYF; DNA: TGTGCCAGCAGTTTCGGGGGAGGGAGGGATTACGAGCAGTACTTC
length: 15; J: TRBJ2-1; size: few; D: -; V: TRBV27; CDR3: CASSLSIGVYNEQFF; DNA: TGTGCCAGCAGTTTAAGCATAGGGGTCTACAATGAGCAGTTCTTC
length: 14; J: TRBJ2-7; size: -; D: -; V: TRBV6-1; CDR3: CASSEERGAHEQYF; DNA: TGTGCCAGCAGTGAAGAAAGAGGGGCCCACGAGCAGTACTTC
length: 15; J: TRBJ2-2; size: few; D: TRBD2; V: TRBV5-1; CDR3: CASSFKAGGTGELFF; DNA: TGCGCCAGCAGCTTCAAAGCGGGAGGCACCGGGGAGCTGTTTTTT
length: 14; J: TRBJ1-1; size: many; D: -; V: TRBV11-2; CDR3: CASSLSQMGTEAFF; DNA: TGTGCCAGCAGCCTATCCCAAATGGGCACTGAAGCTTTCTTT
length: 15; J: TRBJ2-1; size: many; D: -; V: TRBV7-3; CDR3: CASSPEGRGYNEQFF; DNA: TGTGCCAGCAGCCCCGAGGGGCGGGGCTACAATGAGCAGTTCTTC
length: 15; J: TRBJ1-5; size: few; D: -; V: TRBV15; CDR3: CATSRGPWGNQPQHF; DNA: TGTGCCACCAGCAGAGGTCCCTGGGGCAATCAGCCCCAGCATTTT
length: 15; J: TRBJ2-3; size: -; D: TRBD2; V: TRBV11-2; CDR3: CASSYGAGASDTQYF; DNA: TGTGCCAGCAGTTACGGAGCGGGAGCTTCAGATACGCAGTATTTT
length: 16; J: TRBJ2-1; size: many; D: TRBD2; V: TRBV18; CDR3: CASSHVSGSSYNEQFF; DNA: TGTGCCAGCTCACACGTCAGCGGGAGCTCCTACAATGAGCAGTTCTTC
length: 14; J: TRBJ2-7; size: few; D: -; V: TRBV5-1; CDR3: CASSLASKVAEQYF; DNA: TGCGCCAGCAGCTTGGCCTCGAAGGTAGCCGAGCAGTACTTC
length: 14; J: TRBJ2-2; size: few; D: -; V: TRBV6-1; CDR3: CASSRTVNTGELFF; DNA: TGTGCCAGCAGTAGGACGGTGAACACCGGGGAGCTGTTTTTT
length: 15; J: TRBJ2-3; size: few; D: -; V: TRBV6-4; CDR3: CASRLDGTSTDTQYF; DNA: TGTGCCAGCCGCCTCGACGGTACTAGCACAGATACGCAGTATTTT
length: 16; J: TRBJ2-1; size: few; D: -; V: TRBV3-1; CDR3: CASSRGGGGSYNEQFF; DNA: TGTGCCAGCAGCCGGGGAGGGGGAGGGTCCTACAATGAGCAGTTCTTC
length: 15; J: TRBJ2-1; size: many; D: TRBD2; V: TRBV27; CDR3: CASSVSGTSTFGQFF; DNA: TGTGCCAGCAGTGTGTCCGGGACTAGCACCTTTGGGCAGTTCTTC
length: 16; J: TRBJ2-3; size: -; D: TRBD2; V: TRBV11-2; CDR3: CASSFGLAEPTDTQYF; DNA: TGTGCCAGCAGCTTCGGACTAGCGGAACCCACAGATACGCAGTATTTT
length: 13; J: TRBJ2-2; size: few; D: -; V: TRBV24-1; CDR3: CATSEASPGELFF; DNA: TGTGCCACCAGTGAGGCCTCCCCCGGGGAGCTGTTTTTT
length: 15; J: TRBJ2-7; size: many; D: TRBD2; V: TRBV27; CDR3: CASSDPGTSNYEQYF; DNA: TGTGCCAGCAGCGATCCCGGGACTAGTAACTACGAGCAGTACTTC
length: 14; J: TRBJ1-1; size: many; D: -; V: TRBV5-1; CDR3: CASRSQGGDTEAFF; DNA: TGCGCCAGCAGGAGTCAGGGAGGGGACACTGAAGCTTTCTTT
length: 15; J: TRBJ2-7; size: many; D: TRBD2; V: TRBV20-1; CDR3: CSARGPGLAGGEQYF; DNA: TGCAGTGCTAGAGGACCGGGACTAGCGGGAGGCGAGCAGTACTTC
length: 14; J: TRBJ1-1; size: -; D: TRBD1; V: TRBV3-1; CDR3: CASSRGQENTEAFF; DNA: TGTGCCAGCAGCCGAGGACAGGAGAACACTGAAGCTTTCTTT
length: 15; J: TRBJ2-5; size: -; D: TRBD1; V: TRBV18; CDR3: CASSPNYRGPEIQYF; DNA: TGTGCCAGCTCACCAAACTACAGGGGGCCAGAGATCCAGTACTTC
length: 18; J: TRBJ1-6; size: few; D: TRBD1; V: TRBV6-1; CDR3: CASTGGGQQSSYNSPLHF; DNA: TGTGCCAGCACCGGGGGGGGACAGCAAAGCTCCTATAATTCACCCCTCCACTTT
length: 17; J: TRBJ1-2; size: -; D: -; V: TRBV9; CDR3: CASSVAGQPAANYGYTF; DNA: TGTGCCAGCAGCGTAGCGGGCCAGCCCGCTGCTAACTATGGCTACACCTTC